This T cell receptor beta chain was retrieved from a study of CD4+ T cells in melanoma (dated by TCRdb to between 2022 and 2023). A note on the overall study: Neoantigen-specific CD4+ T cells in human melanoma were investigated in the study. The research as a whole found: Neoantigen-specific CD4+ T cells were reported to be correlated with the function of CD8+ T cells, macrophages and B cells. Diverse differentiation states were reported to be shown by neoantigen-specific CD4+ T cells in melanoma.

The germline V gene (reference sequence) sets CDR1 to MNHEY and CDR2 to SMNVEV. The junction shows trimming of 10 bases on V and 8 bases on J, and the gene matches do not reach 13 bases of it. Taken from cysteine to phenylalanine, the CDR3 has 14 residues. Here the CDR3 DNA is all that survives: 42 bases in frame from base 1. As concerns this clone: Its antigen target is currently unknown. No qualities accompany the bases; no much larger clone lies one base away.

Receptor amplification or capture employed the immunoSEQ multiplex PCR assay. TCRdb carries this immuneACCESS record with in-frame sequences only. Its versions omit some clonotypes, under half of them owing to an unresolved V gene in the studies checked, with the rest unexplained. Within this sample are 13,000 or so clones, with 70% of them counted one time only. The ten largest account for about a tenth of the sample. Patients with melanoma were used as donors. Recombination connected TRBV27 to TRBJ2-5, with 10 bases matching TRBD2. The sample taken for sequencing was cells from a culture (not recorded whether cultured in vitro). The clonotype originates from a human donor with melanoma. The DNA reads as follows: TGTGCCACCAGCCGGGCTAGCGGGGGTCTAACCCAGTACTTC. It translates as CATSRASGGLTQYF.